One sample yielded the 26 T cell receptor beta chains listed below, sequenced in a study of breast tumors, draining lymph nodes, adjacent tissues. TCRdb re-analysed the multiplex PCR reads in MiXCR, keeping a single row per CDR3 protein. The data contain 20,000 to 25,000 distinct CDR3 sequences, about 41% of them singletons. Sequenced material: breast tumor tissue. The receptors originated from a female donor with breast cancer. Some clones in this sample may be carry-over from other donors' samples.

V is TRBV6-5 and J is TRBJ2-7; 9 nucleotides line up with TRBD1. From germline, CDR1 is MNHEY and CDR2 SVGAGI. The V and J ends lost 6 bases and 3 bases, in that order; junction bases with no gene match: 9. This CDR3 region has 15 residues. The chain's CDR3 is CASSPRTGVFYEQYF. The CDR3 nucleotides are TGTGCCAGCAGCCCCCGGACAGGGGTTTTCTACGAGCAGTACTTC.

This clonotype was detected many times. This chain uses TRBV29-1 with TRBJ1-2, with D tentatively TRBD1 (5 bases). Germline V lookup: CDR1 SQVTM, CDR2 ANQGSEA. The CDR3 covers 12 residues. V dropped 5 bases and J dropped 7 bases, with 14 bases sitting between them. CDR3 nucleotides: TGCAGCGTTTTCAGGGTCACGGCTGGCTACACCTTC. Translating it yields CSVFRVTAGYTF. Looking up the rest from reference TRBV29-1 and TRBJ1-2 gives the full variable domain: SAVISQKPSRDICQRGTSLTIQCQVDSQVTMMFWYRQQPGQSLTLIATANQGSEATYESGFVIDKFPISRPNLTFSTLTVSNMSPEDSSIYLCSVFRVTAGYTFGSGTRLTVV.

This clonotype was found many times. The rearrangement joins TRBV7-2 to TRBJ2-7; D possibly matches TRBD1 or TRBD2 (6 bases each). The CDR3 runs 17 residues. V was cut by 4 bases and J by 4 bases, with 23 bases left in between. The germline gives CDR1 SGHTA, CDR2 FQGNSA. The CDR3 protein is CASSSAPRGGPPYEQYF. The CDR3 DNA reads TGTGCCAGCAGCTCGGCACCCCGAGGGGGGCCCCCATACGAGCAGTACTTC.

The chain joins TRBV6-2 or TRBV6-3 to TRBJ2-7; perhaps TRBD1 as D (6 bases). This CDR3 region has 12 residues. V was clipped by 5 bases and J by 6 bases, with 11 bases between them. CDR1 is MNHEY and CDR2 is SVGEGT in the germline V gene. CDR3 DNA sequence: TGTGCCAGCAGTGGTCGCAGGGGCGAGCAGTACTTC. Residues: CASSGRRGEQYF.

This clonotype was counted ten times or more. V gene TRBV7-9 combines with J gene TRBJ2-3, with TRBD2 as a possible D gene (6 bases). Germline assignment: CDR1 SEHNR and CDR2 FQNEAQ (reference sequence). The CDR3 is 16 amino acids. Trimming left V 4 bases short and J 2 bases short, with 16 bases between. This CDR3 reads CASSSSGTLPTDTQYF. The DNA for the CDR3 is TGTGCCAGCAGCTCCTCCGGGACTCTACCCACAGATACGCAGTATTTT.

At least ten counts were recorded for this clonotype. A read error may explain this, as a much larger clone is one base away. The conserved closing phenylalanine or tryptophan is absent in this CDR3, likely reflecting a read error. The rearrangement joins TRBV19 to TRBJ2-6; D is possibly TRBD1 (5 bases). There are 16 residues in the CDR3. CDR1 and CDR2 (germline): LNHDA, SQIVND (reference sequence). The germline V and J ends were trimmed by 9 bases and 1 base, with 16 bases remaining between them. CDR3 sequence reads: CASRQGVRSGANVLTS. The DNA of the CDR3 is TGTGCCAGCAGACAAGGGGTCAGGTCTGGGGCCAACGTCCTGACTTCC.

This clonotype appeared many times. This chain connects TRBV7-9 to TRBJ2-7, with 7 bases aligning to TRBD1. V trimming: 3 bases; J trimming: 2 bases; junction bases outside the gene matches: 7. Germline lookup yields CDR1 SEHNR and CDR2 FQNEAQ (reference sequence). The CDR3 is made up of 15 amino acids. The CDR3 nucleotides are TGTGCCAGCAGCTTTGGACAGGCGCCCACCTACGAGCAGTACTTC. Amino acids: CASSFGQAPTYEQYF.

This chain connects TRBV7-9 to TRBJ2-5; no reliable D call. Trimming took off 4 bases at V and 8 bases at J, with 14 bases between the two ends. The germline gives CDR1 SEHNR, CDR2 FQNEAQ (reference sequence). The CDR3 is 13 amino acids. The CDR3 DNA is TGTGCCAGCAGCTCGCATATGCCGTATACCCAGTACTTC. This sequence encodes CASSSHMPYTQYF.

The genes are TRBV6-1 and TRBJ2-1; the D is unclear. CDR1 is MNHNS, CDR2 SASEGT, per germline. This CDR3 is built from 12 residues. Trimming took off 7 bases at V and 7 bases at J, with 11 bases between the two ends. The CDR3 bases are TGTGCCAGCACTATCAGGCAGAATGAGCAGTTCTTC. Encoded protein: CASTIRQNEQFF.

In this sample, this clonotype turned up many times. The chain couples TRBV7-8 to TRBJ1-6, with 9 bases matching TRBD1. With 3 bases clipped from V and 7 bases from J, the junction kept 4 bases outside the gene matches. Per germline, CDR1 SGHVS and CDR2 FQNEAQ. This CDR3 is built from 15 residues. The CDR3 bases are TGTGCCAGCAGCTTCGGACAGGGGCAAAATTCACCCCTCCACTTT. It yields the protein CASSFGQGQNSPLHF.

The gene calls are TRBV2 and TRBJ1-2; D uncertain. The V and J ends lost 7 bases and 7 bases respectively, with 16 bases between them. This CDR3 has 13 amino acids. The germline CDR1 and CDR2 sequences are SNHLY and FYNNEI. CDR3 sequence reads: CASNGISGSGYTF. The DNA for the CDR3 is TGTGCCAGCAACGGGATAAGCGGTTCTGGCTACACCTTC.

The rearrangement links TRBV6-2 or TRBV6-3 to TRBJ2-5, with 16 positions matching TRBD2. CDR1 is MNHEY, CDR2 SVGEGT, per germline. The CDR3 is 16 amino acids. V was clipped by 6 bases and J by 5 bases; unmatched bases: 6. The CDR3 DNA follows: TGTGCCAGCAGCCCAGGGACTAGCGGGGGGGCGGAGACCCAGTACTTC. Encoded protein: CASSPGTSGGAETQYF.

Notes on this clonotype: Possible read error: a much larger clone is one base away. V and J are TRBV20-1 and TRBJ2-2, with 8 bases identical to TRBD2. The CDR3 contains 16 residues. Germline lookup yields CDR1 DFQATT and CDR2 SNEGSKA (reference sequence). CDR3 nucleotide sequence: TGCAGTGCTAGAGATGACCGAGCGGGGGCCACCAGGGAGCTGTTTTTT. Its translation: CSARDDRAGATRELFF.

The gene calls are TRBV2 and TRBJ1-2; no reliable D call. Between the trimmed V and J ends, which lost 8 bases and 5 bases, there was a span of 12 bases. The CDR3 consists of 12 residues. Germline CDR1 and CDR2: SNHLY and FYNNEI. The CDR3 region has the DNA TGTGCCAGCCATGCTGACACTTATGGCTACACCTTC. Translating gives CASHADTYGYTF. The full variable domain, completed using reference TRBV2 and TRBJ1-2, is EPEVTQTPSHQVTQMGQEVILRCVPISNHLYFYWYRQILGQKVEFLVSFYNNEISEKSEIFDDQFSVERPDGSNFTLKIRSTKLEDSAMYFCASHADTYGYTFGSGTRLTVV.

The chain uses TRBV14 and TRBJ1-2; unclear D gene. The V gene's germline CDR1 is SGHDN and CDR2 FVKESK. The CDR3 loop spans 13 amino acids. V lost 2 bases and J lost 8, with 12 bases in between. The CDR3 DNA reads TGTGCCAGCAGCCAAATGGGTTTGACCGGCTACACCTTC. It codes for CASSQMGLTGYTF.

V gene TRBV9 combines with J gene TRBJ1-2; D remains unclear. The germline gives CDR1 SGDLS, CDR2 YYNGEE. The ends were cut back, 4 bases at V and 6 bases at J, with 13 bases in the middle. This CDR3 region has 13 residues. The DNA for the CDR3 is TGTGCCAGCAGCCCCCCGCGGGCAAATGGCTACACCTTC. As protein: CASSPPRANGYTF.

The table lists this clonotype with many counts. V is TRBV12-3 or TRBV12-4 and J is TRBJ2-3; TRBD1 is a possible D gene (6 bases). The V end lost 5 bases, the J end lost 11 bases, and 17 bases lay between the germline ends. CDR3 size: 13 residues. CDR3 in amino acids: CASSKKQGWEQYF. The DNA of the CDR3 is TGTGCCAGCAGTAAGAAACAGGGCTGGGAGCAGTATTTT.

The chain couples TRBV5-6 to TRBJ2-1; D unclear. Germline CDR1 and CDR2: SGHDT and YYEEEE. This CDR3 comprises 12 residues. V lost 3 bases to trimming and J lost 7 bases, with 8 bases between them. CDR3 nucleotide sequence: TGTGCCAGCAGCTCCTTTGGAAATGAGCAGTTCTTC. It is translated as CASSSFGNEQFF.

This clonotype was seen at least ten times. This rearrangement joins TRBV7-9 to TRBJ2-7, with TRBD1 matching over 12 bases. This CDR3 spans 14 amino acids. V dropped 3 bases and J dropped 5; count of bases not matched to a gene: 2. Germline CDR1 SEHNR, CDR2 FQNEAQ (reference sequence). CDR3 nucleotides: TGTGCCAGCAGCTTCGGGACAGGGGGCGACGAGCAGTACTTC. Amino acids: CASSFGTGGDEQYF.

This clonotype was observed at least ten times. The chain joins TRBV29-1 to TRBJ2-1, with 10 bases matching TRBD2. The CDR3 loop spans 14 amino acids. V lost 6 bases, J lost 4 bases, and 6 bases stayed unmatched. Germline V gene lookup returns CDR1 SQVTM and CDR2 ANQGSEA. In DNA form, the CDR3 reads TGCAGCGTGGATACTAGCGGGGTATACAATGAGCAGTTCTTC. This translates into CSVDTSGVYNEQFF.

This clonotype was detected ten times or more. The CDR3 reads CASSPGGIQDTQYF. The CDR3 region has the DNA TGTGCCAGCAGCCCCGGAGGCATCCAAGATACGCAGTATTTT. The chain employs TRBV5-6 and TRBJ2-3; tentative D call: TRBD2 (5 bases). There are 14 residues in the CDR3. The V gene's germline CDR1 is SGHDT and CDR2 YYEEEE. The ends were cut back, 4 bases at V and 5 bases at J, with 14 bases in the middle. The entire variable domain, with the rest obtained from reference TRBV5-6 and TRBJ2-3, is as follows: DAGVTQSPTHLIKTRGQQVTLRCSPKSGHDTVSWYQQALGQGPQFIFQYYEEEERQRGNFPDRFSGHQFPNYSSELNVNALLLGDSALYLCASSPGGIQDTQYFGPGTRLTVL.

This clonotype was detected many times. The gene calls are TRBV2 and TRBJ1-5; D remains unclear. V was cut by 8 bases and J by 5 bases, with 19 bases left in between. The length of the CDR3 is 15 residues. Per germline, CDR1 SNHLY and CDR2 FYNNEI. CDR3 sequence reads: CASDRGRQKDQPQHF. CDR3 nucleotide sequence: TGTGCCAGCGACCGCGGGCGCCAAAAAGATCAGCCCCAGCATTTT.

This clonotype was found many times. The CDR3: CSATKGGPYEQYF. Written as DNA, the CDR3 is TGCAGTGCGACCAAAGGGGGGCCCTACGAGCAGTACTTC. The chain is built from TRBV20-1 and TRBJ2-7, with D perhaps given as TRBD1 or TRBD2 (6 bases each). The V end lost 6 bases, the J end lost 2 bases, and 14 bases lay between the germline ends. CDR3 length: 13 residues. The germline V gene has CDR1 DFQATT and CDR2 SNEGSKA (reference sequence).

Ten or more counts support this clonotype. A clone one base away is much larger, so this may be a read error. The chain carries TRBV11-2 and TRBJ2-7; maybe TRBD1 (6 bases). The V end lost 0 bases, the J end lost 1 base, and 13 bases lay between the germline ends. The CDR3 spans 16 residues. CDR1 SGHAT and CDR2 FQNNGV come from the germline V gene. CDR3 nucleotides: TGTGCCAGCAGCTTAGATATGGGGGCCGGGTCCTACGAGCAGTACTTC. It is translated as CASSLDMGAGSYEQYF.

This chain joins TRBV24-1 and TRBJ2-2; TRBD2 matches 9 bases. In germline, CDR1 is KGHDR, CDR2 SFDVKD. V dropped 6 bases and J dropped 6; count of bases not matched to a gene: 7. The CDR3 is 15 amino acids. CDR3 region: CATSNHTSGPGELFF. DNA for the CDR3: TGTGCCACCAGTAATCATACTAGCGGGCCCGGGGAGCTGTTTTTT.

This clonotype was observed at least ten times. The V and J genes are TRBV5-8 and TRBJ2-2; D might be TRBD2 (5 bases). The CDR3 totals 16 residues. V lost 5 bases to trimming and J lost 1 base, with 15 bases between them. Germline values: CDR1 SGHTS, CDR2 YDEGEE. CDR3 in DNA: TGTGCCAGCAGGCCGGGCACGGGGATGAACACCGGGGAGCTGTTTTTT. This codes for CASRPGTGMNTGELFF.